A selection of T cell receptor beta chains follows, all from one sample in a study of T cells after yellow fever vaccination. MiXCR was run by TCRdb on the 5' RACE reads, yielding one entry per CDR3 protein. The table has some 300,000 distinct CDR3 sequences, 7.5% to 9% seen once. The starting material was CD4+ T cells sorted from PBMCs, obtained 5 days after the yellow fever booster vaccination. The receptors here all came from a young man who received the YFV17D yellow fever vaccine. Both conserved end residues are part of each CDR3. The D gene is left open where the match is weak. For some rows the clone size is stated as once, few or many, or as a class when expanded; others skip it.

>few|TRBJ2-3|TRBV18|NA
CASSPAWGRAVVDTQYF
TGTGCCAGCTCCCCGGCCTGGGGCAGGGCGGTAGTGGATACGCAGTATTTT
>once|TRBJ2-5|TRBV29-1|TRBD2
CSVDRSGLVGETQYF
TGCAGCGTTGACAGGTCGGGACTAGTCGGGGAGACCCAGTACTTC
>many|TRBJ2-7|TRBV5-1|NA
CASRADLGYEQYF
TGCGCCAGCAGGGCAGATTTGGGGTACGAGCAGTACTTC
>few|TRBJ1-5|TRBV29-1|TRBD1
CSVEGTGEDSNQPQHF
TGCAGCGTTGAAGGGACAGGGGAAGATAGCAATCAGCCCCAGCATTTT
>many|TRBJ2-4|TRBV10-3|NA
CAISAEGNIQYF
TGTGCCATCAGTGCTGAGGGAAACATTCAGTACTTC
>few|TRBJ2-2|TRBV5-1|NA
CASSFDQSNTGELFF
TGCGCCAGCAGCTTTGATCAATCGAACACCGGGGAGCTGTTTTTT
>few|TRBJ2-3|TRBV12-3/TRBV12-4|NA
CASSFGGLRTDTQYF
TGTGCCAGCAGTTTCGGTGGTCTGCGCACAGATACGCAGTATTTT
>NA|TRBJ2-5|TRBV6-2/TRBV6-3|NA
CASSYRGETQYF
TGTGCCAGCAGTTACCGCGGGGAGACCCAGTACTTC
>many|TRBJ1-5|TRBV30|NA
CAWSVRGGQPQHF
TGTGCCTGGAGTGTTAGGGGGGGACAGCCCCAGCATTTT
>many|TRBJ2-6|TRBV12-3/TRBV12-4|NA
CASSWGSSGANVLTF
TGTGCCAGCAGTTGGGGTAGCTCTGGGGCCAACGTCCTGACTTTC
>NA|TRBJ2-3|TRBV6-5|NA
CASRPQGASTDTQYF
TGTGCCAGCAGGCCCCAGGGCGCTAGCACAGATACGCAGTATTTT
>few|TRBJ1-5|TRBV28|NA
CASSYIQGGQPQHF
TGTGCCAGCAGTTATATACAGGGTGGTCAGCCCCAGCATTTT
>many|TRBJ2-2|TRBV20-1|TRBD2
CSASLSGGYNTGELFF
TGCAGTGCATCCCTTAGCGGGGGTTATAACACCGGGGAGCTGTTTTTT
>NA|TRBJ2-1|TRBV5-6|TRBD1
CASSVGQESFLGEQFF
TGTGCCAGCAGCGTAGGACAGGAAAGCTTTCTTGGGGAGCAGTTCTTC
>few|TRBJ1-1|TRBV12-3/TRBV12-4|NA
CASSLNTGSNTEAFF
TGTGCCAGCAGTTTAAATACAGGCTCGAACACTGAAGCTTTCTTT
>few|TRBJ2-5|TRBV5-1|TRBD2
CASSLYGGGAETQYF
TGCGCCAGCAGCTTGTACGGCGGGGGGGCTGAGACCCAGTACTTC
>many|TRBJ1-4|TRBV7-9|TRBD1
CASSRGSRGPSATNEKLFF
TGTGCCAGCAGCCGAGGGTCCAGGGGGCCATCTGCAACTAATGAAAAACTGTTTTTT
>NA|TRBJ1-1|TRBV5-1|NA
CASTFGDRENTEAFF
TGCGCCAGCACTTTTGGAGACAGAGAGAACACTGAAGCTTTCTTT
>few|TRBJ1-4|TRBV5-4|NA
CASSLGRLNEKLFF
TGTGCCAGCAGCTTGGGACGGCTGAATGAAAAACTGTTTTTT
>many|TRBJ2-1|TRBV11-2|TRBD2
CATTRVGGSSYNEQFF
TGTGCCACCACGCGCGTCGGCGGGAGCTCCTACAATGAGCAGTTCTTC
>NA|TRBJ1-1|TRBV2|TRBD1
CATTGEGVTEAFF
TGTGCCACTACAGGGGAAGGTGTCACTGAAGCTTTCTTT
>once|TRBJ2-3|TRBV24-1|TRBD2
CATRASGSDTQYF
TGTGCCACCAGAGCTAGCGGCTCAGATACGCAGTATTTT
>few|TRBJ2-5|TRBV4-2|TRBD2
CASSPPNLAGSPPAQYF
TGTGCCAGCAGCCCGCCCAATTTAGCGGGGAGTCCCCCTGCCCAGTACTTC
>many|TRBJ2-5|TRBV5-1|NA
CASSMGAQETQYF
TGCGCCAGCAGCATGGGGGCGCAAGAGACCCAGTACTTC
>NA|TRBJ2-2|TRBV10-3|NA
CAITQILNTGELFF
TGTGCCATCACACAGATCCTTAACACCGGGGAGCTGTTTTTT
>few|TRBJ2-5|TRBV7-2|TRBD1
CASSLQRTGGRETQYF
TGTGCCAGCAGCTTGCAGAGGACAGGGGGCCGTGAGACCCAGTACTTC
>few|TRBJ1-4|TRBV4-3|TRBD1
CASSPLDRPNEKLFF
TGCGCCAGCAGCCCCCTGGACAGGCCTAATGAAAAACTGTTTTTT
>NA|TRBJ1-2|TRBV13|TRBD1
CASSLYMRGRSGYTF
TGTGCCAGCAGCTTATATATGAGGGGGCGAAGTGGCTACACCTTC
>NA|TRBJ1-4|TRBV24-1|NA
CATSDRRDFNEKLFF
TGTGCCACCAGTGATCGCCGGGACTTTAATGAAAAACTGTTTTTT